One sample yielded the 30 T cell receptor beta chains listed below, sequenced in a study of OX40 agonist ivuxolimab in advanced cancers. The method behind the library was the immunoSEQ multiplex PCR assay. The table comes from immuneACCESS by way of TCRdb, which keeps in-frame sequences with V and J called. Part of the clones is missing from these tables; in studies checked, under half for an unresolved V gene and the rest for unknown reasons. Here the sample has some 40,000 clones; roughly 90% occur a single time. Clones ranked in the top ten supply about 16% of the sample. The sample in question was CD4+ or CD8+ T cells sorted from blood, obtained in a trial of the OX40 agonist ivuxolimab. Every receptor here comes from an adult with an advanced solid tumor such as melanoma, head and neck, liver or kidney cancer.

This clone was detected once. The chain employs TRBV27 and TRBJ2-7; no definite D call. V lost 2 bases, J lost 2 bases, and 13 bases lay in between. CDR1 is MNHEY, CDR2 SMNVEV, per germline (reference sequence). CDR3 size: 15 residues. The CDR3 region is CASSLIRSPPYEQYF. As DNA, the CDR3 is TGTGCCAGCAGTTTAATTCGATCCCCCCCCTACGAGCAGTACTTC.

The rearrangement joins TRBV13 to TRBJ2-2; D gene ambiguous. CDR3 length: 13 residues. CDR1 PRHDT and CDR2 FYEKMQ come from the germline V gene (reference sequence). V lost 0 bases and J 5 bases, leaving 4 bases between the germline ends. The CDR3 sequence: CASSLGLTGELFF. In DNA, the CDR3 is TGTGCCAGCAGCTTAGGACTAACCGGGGAGCTGTTTTTT.

This sequence joins TRBV19 and TRBJ1-2; no clear D gene. Germline CDR1 reads LNHDA; CDR2 reads SQIVND (reference sequence). This CDR3 is 17 amino acids long. The germline V and J ends were trimmed by 1 base and 4 bases, with 19 bases remaining between them. The CDR3 nucleotides are TGTGCCAGTAGTATAGCACGATCCCGTGAGCGCCTCTATGGCTACACCTTC. Its protein is CASSIARSRERLYGYTF.

In DNA, the CDR3 is TGTGCCAGCAGCCAAAGGCCCCGCGGGCCAGGGGGTGGGAATGAGCAGTTCTTC. It encodes CASSQRPRGPGGGNEQFF. V and J are TRBV7-9 and TRBJ2-1; 7 nucleotides agree with TRBD1. The CDR3 covers 18 residues. J gave up 7 bases and V 5 bases, and 20 bases lay outside the gene matches. Germline V gene sequence: CDR1 SEHNR, CDR2 FQNEAQ (reference sequence).

DNA for the CDR3: TGTGCCAGCAGTTACTTTCCTGAGCAGTTCTTC. The encoded protein is CASSYFPEQFF. V gene TRBV6-5 combines with J gene TRBJ2-1; D ambiguous. CDR3 length equals 11 residues. Germline V gene data show CDR1 as MNHEY and CDR2 as SVGAGI. The V end was cut by 1 base, the J end by 9 bases, with 4 bases between.

The chain carries TRBV13 and TRBJ2-5; no clear D. The CDR3 covers 16 residues. Per germline, CDR1 PRHDT and CDR2 FYEKMQ (reference sequence). V lost 1 base, J lost 0 bases, and 12 bases lay in between. In DNA, the CDR3 is TGTGCCAGCAGCTTAGAGGGTGACTCGAACCAAGAGACCCAGTACTTC. It specifies CASSLEGDSNQETQYF.

V and J are TRBV9 and TRBJ2-7; no clear D. V lost 0 bases and J lost 1, with 8 bases in between. This CDR3 has 14 residues. Germline-derived CDR1 and CDR2 are SGDLS and YYNGEE. This CDR3 reads CASSVAVGSYEQYF. The DNA of the CDR3 is TGTGCCAGCAGCGTAGCCGTGGGGTCCTACGAGCAGTACTTC. The complete variable domain, with remaining parts taken from reference TRBV9 and TRBJ2-7, reads DSGVTQTPKHLITATGQRVTLRCSPRSGDLSVYWYQQSLDQGLQFLIQYYNGEERAKGNILERFSAQQFPDLHSELNLSSLELGDSALYFCASSVAVGSYEQYFGPGTRLTVT.

This rearrangement joins TRBV5-5 to TRBJ2-2, with 9 bases matching TRBD1. The germline V gene has CDR1 SGHKS and CDR2 YYEKEE (reference sequence). The V and J ends lost 2 bases and 3 bases, in that order; junction bases with no gene match: 5. The length of the CDR3 is 16 residues. DNA for the CDR3: TGTGCCAGCAGCTTTACCGGGACAGGGTACACCGGGGAGCTGTTTTTT. Encoded protein: CASSFTGTGYTGELFF. The full variable domain, with the rest looked up from reference TRBV5-5 and TRBJ2-2, is DAGVTQSPTHLIKTRGQQVTLRCSPISGHKSVSWYQQVLGQGPQFIFQYYEKEERGRGNFPDRFSARQFPNYSSELNVNALLLGDSALYLCASSFTGTGYTGELFFGEGSRLTVL.

This rearrangement joins TRBV27 to TRBJ2-4, with 7 positions matching TRBD1. The trim removed 5 bases at V and 6 bases at J, leaving 10 bases unmatched. Germline lookup yields CDR1 MNHEY and CDR2 SMNVEV (reference sequence). The length of the CDR3 is 15 residues. CDR3 amino acids: CASSIQGGRGNIQYF. The CDR3 DNA follows: TGTGCCAGCAGTATACAAGGGGGCCGGGGAAACATTCAGTACTTC.

Only one count was recorded for this clone. V gene TRBV27 combines with J gene TRBJ1-5, with D tentatively TRBD1 (5 bases). The germline CDR1 and CDR2 sequences are MNHEY and SMNVEV (reference sequence). The CDR3 covers 12 residues. Trimming pared 3 bases from V and 8 bases from J, leaving 8 bases between. CDR3 region: CASSFGGEPQHF. In nucleotides, the CDR3 is TGTGCCAGCAGTTTCGGGGGGGAGCCCCAGCATTTT.

The chain uses TRBV28 and TRBJ2-7; TRBD2 matches at 7 bases. CDR1 is MDHEN and CDR2 is SYDVKM in the germline V gene. With V trimmed by 9 bases and J by 3 bases, 5 bases remained unmatched. This CDR3 spans 12 amino acids. CDR3 bases: TGTGCCAGTGGGACTAACCACTACGAGCAGTACTTC. Translated, it gives CASGTNHYEQYF.

The chain recombines TRBV27 with TRBJ2-1; D ambiguous. Germline lookup yields CDR1 MNHEY and CDR2 SMNVEV (reference sequence). V lost 0 bases, J lost 10 bases, and 10 bases lay in between. The CDR3 sequence is 13 residues long. CDR3 amino acids: CASSLSPRQEQFF. Here the CDR3 DNA reads TGTGCCAGCAGTTTATCCCCTAGACAAGAGCAGTTCTTC.

This chain uses TRBV4-1 with TRBJ2-2; no clear D gene. V lost 3 bases and J 4 bases, leaving 12 bases between the germline ends. CDR1 and CDR2 (germline): MGHRA, YSYEKL. The CDR3 spans 15 residues. The CDR3 loop reads CASSHFSTSTGELFF. CDR3 nucleotides: TGCGCCAGCAGCCACTTCTCGACCTCCACCGGGGAGCTGTTTTTT.

The rearrangement uses TRBV27 and TRBJ2-1, with 8 bases fitting TRBD2. V trimming: 2 bases; J trimming: 9 bases; junction bases outside the gene matches: 3. Per germline, CDR1 MNHEY and CDR2 SMNVEV (reference sequence). There are 13 residues in the CDR3. The CDR3 loop reads CASSLMSGSEQFF. In DNA form, the CDR3 reads TGTGCCAGCAGTTTAATGAGCGGGAGTGAGCAGTTCTTC.

The chain recombines TRBV18 with TRBJ1-4; D gene uncertain. Germline assignment: CDR1 KGHSH and CDR2 LQKENI. Between the trimmed V and J ends, which lost 0 bases and 5 bases, there was a span of 10 bases. CDR3 length equals 15 residues. CDR3 region: CASSPPTGGNEKLFF. CDR3 DNA sequence: TGTGCCAGCTCACCACCCACGGGAGGGAATGAAAAACTGTTTTTT.

The CDR3: CASSLNDGGVTSNEQFF. The CDR3 coding sequence is TGTGCCAGCAGCTTAAACGATGGGGGAGTAACGTCCAATGAGCAGTTCTTC. The genes are TRBV7-9 and TRBJ2-1; either TRBD1 or TRBD2 may fit D (5 bases each). Germline V gene sequence: CDR1 SEHNR, CDR2 FQNEAQ (reference sequence). The CDR3 is 17 amino acids. Trimming removed 2 bases at V and 6 bases at J, with 20 bases between.

V gene TRBV23-1 combines with J gene TRBJ1-5; tentatively, D is TRBD1 (6 bases). TRBV23-1 is treated as an ORF (open reading frame) with a function not yet certain. Trimming took off 2 bases at V and 0 bases at J, with 14 bases between the two ends. This CDR3 spans 17 amino acids. In DNA form, the CDR3 reads TGCGCCAGCAGTCAAGACAGGCCTAACTATAGCAATCAGCCCCAGCATTTT. Translation: CASSQDRPNYSNQPQHF.

The genes are TRBV27 and TRBJ2-3, with TRBD2 as a possible D gene (5 bases). With 3 bases removed from V and 3 bases from J, the gap between germline ends came to 19 bases. Germline CDR1 MNHEY, CDR2 SMNVEV (reference sequence). The CDR3 runs to 17 residues. This CDR3 reads CASSLEGPPRRTDTQYF. CDR3 coding DNA: TGTGCCAGCAGTTTGGAAGGCCCTCCTAGGAGGACAGATACGCAGTATTTT.

A single count supports this clone. This sequence joins TRBV7-9 and TRBJ2-1; tentatively, D is TRBD1 or TRBD2 (5 bases each). The germline V and J ends were trimmed by 4 bases and 10 bases, with 20 bases remaining between them. This CDR3 spans 15 amino acids. Germline CDR1 SEHNR, CDR2 FQNEAQ (reference sequence). The CDR3 DNA sequence: TGTGCCAGCAGCTCCGTCACTCACCCGAGGGGAGAGCAGTTCTTC. Encoded protein: CASSSVTHPRGEQFF.

The table lists this clone with a count of one. The V call is TRBV7-8, the J call TRBJ2-2; 15 positions agree with TRBD2. Germline V gives CDR1 SGHVS, CDR2 FQNEAQ. The V gene end was trimmed by 2 bases and the J gene end by 5 bases; junction bases not matched to a gene: 9. This CDR3 region has 19 residues. The CDR3 loop is CASSLKTGLAGGWTGELFF. The CDR3 bases are TGTGCCAGCAGCTTAAAAACGGGACTAGCGGGGGGTTGGACCGGGGAGCTGTTTTTT.

This clone was observed a single time. The chain joins TRBV2 to TRBJ1-1, with D hard to call. The CDR3 runs 15 residues. The V gene lost 3 bases and the J gene lost 2 bases, with 13 bases spanning the gap. Germline V gives CDR1 SNHLY, CDR2 FYNNEI. DNA for the CDR3: TGTGCCAGCAGTGACACGGAGACTATAAACACTGAAGCTTTCTTT. It codes for CASSDTETINTEAFF.

This clone was seen a handful of times. J is TRBJ1-2 and V is TRBV7-9, with D possibly matching TRBD1 (6 bases). CDR3 length: 12 amino acids. The V end lost 10 bases, the J end lost 4 bases, and 13 bases lay between the germline ends. Germline V gives CDR1 SEHNR, CDR2 FQNEAQ (reference sequence). The CDR3 coding sequence is TGTGCCACAAGGACAGCACTCTATGGCTACACCTTC. Translated, it gives CATRTALYGYTF.

The V gene is TRBV4-2, the J gene TRBJ2-7, with no clear D. Germline CDR1 and CDR2: LGHNA and YNFKEQ. The CDR3 extends over 14 amino acids. The V and J ends lost 4 bases and 0 bases respectively, with 10 bases between them. CDR3 nucleotides: TGTGCCAGCAGCCCGGTTACCAGCTCCTACGAGCAGTACTTC. It codes for CASSPVTSSYEQYF.

The gene calls are TRBV7-9 and TRBJ2-7; TRBD2 matches at 15 bases. This CDR3 region has 16 residues. Germline V CDR1 and CDR2: SEHNR, FQNEAQ (reference sequence). Trimming removed 5 bases from V and 5 bases from J; junction bases left unmatched: 7. The CDR3 DNA reads as TGTGCCAGCAGCCCCGGGACTAGCGGGAGGACTAACGAGCAGTACTTC. The encoded protein is CASSPGTSGRTNEQYF.

This chain connects TRBV27 to TRBJ1-1, with D unresolved. Germline loops: CDR1 MNHEY, CDR2 SMNVEV (reference sequence). Trimming removed 3 bases at V and 3 bases at J, with 11 bases between. The CDR3 covers 14 residues. The CDR3 loop reads CASSFIGSHTEAFF. The CDR3 DNA sequence: TGTGCCAGCAGTTTTATAGGGAGCCACACTGAAGCTTTCTTT.

In this sample, this clone turned up once. J is TRBJ2-1 and V is TRBV7-8, with 10 bases matching TRBD1. Germline-derived CDR1 and CDR2 are SGHVS and FQNEAQ. V shed 3 bases, J shed 1 base, and the junction held 3 bases outside the gene matches. The CDR3 spans 16 residues. The CDR3 here is CASSFPGQGSYNEQFF. CDR3 nucleotide sequence: TGTGCCAGCAGCTTTCCGGGACAGGGGTCCTACAATGAGCAGTTCTTC. Filled out from reference TRBV7-8 and TRBJ2-1, the complete variable domain reads GAGVSQSPRYKVAKRGQDVALRCDPISGHVSLFWYQQALGQGPEFLTYFQNEAQLDKSGLPSDRFFAERPEGSVSTLKIQRTQQEDSAVYLCASSFPGQGSYNEQFFGPGTRLTVL.

The genes are TRBV19 and TRBJ2-7; D is unresolved. This CDR3 region has 13 residues. CDR1 is LNHDA, CDR2 SQIVND, per germline (reference sequence). The ends were cut back, 1 base at V and 5 bases at J, with 9 bases in the middle. As DNA, the CDR3 is TGTGCCAGTAGTATAGGAGTGGGAAACGAGCAGTACTTC. It is translated as CASSIGVGNEQYF. The variable domain in full, with the rest retrieved from reference TRBV19 and TRBJ2-7, is DGGITQSPKYLFRKEGQNVTLSCEQNLNHDAMYWYRQDPGQGLRLIYYSQIVNDFQKGDIAEGYSVSREKKESFPLTVTSAQKNPTAFYLCASSIGVGNEQYFGPGTRLTVT.

Here the CDR3 DNA reads TGTGCCAGCAGCTTAGCCAGGGGGAATGAGGCTGAAAAACTGTTTTTT. This sequence encodes CASSLARGNEAEKLFF. The chain couples TRBV13 to TRBJ1-4; TRBD1 matches at 7 bases. CDR3 length: 16 residues. Germline-derived CDR1 and CDR2 are PRHDT and FYEKMQ (reference sequence). V shed 1 base and J 7 bases; nucleotides not matched to a gene: 9.

This clone was detected once. The chain has TRBV9 and TRBJ2-7, with 9 nucleotides matching TRBD1. Germline CDR1 is SGDLS and CDR2 is YYNGEE. This CDR3 spans 16 amino acids. The V and J ends lost 0 bases and 9 bases, in that order; junction bases with no gene match: 13. DNA of the CDR3: TGTGCCAGCAGCGTAGGCACAGGGGGCCGCCCAGGATGGCAGTACTTC. As protein: CASSVGTGGRPGWQYF.

The CDR3 nucleotides are TGTGCCACCAGCAGAGAAGGGCCCACAGATACGCAGTATTTT. As protein: CATSREGPTDTQYF. The gene calls are TRBV15 and TRBJ2-3; D uncertain. Germline V gene data show CDR1 as LNHNV and CDR2 as YYDKDF (reference sequence). The CDR3 has 14 amino acids. With 0 bases removed from V and 2 bases from J, the gap between germline ends came to 6 bases.